This TCR beta chain stems from a study of neurological immune-mediated disorders. The CDR3 sequence is 16 residues long. Germline V CDR1 and CDR2: SGDLS, YYNGEE. V gave up 4 bases and J gave up 5 bases; unmatched junction bases: 11. Libraries from sorted cells each used roughly 1 million CD4+ or CD8+ T cells. Study-wide findings and caveats: One cluster of related CDR3 sequences contained, by phylogenetic grouping, the repertoires of 18 of 34 multiple sclerosis patients and formed a possible signature. The greatest degree of TCR clonal expansion was observed in HTLV-1-associated myelopathy, with the lowest in multiple sclerosis, below that of healthy controls.

TCRdb reanalysed the 5' RACE reads using MiXCR and keeps one entry per CDR3 protein. The profile covers about 10,000 distinct CDR3 sequences, with 20% to 25% appearing a single time and roughly 13% taken by the ten largest. Notes on this clonotype: Its antigen remains unidentified.

The TCR originated in a middle-aged woman with multiple sclerosis. Material for sequencing was CD8+ T cells from blood. This sequence joins TRBV9 and TRBJ2-2; 7 nucleotides line up with TRBD2. This CDR3 is CASSPGRAAGTGELFF. DNA of the CDR3: TGTGCCAGCAGCCCAGGGAGGGCTGCAGGGACCGGGGAGCTGTTTTTT.